One and the same sample provided the 23 T cell receptor beta chains below, sequenced in a study of shared clonotypes between healthy human individuals. Profiling relied on immunoSEQ multiplex PCR, and the TCRdb table lists in-frame clones only, not all of them. The sample records 2 million or so clones, roughly 96% being singletons. Material: naive CD4+ T cells sorted from blood. The subset: CD45RA+ positively selected. These receptors originate from a man younger than 35 in good health.

This chain joins TRBV7-9 and TRBJ2-2; weak D call: TRBD2 (5 bases). Germline CDR1 and CDR2: SEHNR and FQNEAQ (reference sequence). This CDR3 spans 18 amino acids. V dropped 0 bases and J dropped 2 bases, with 16 bases sitting between them. The CDR3 DNA follows: TGTGCCAGCAGCTTAGCCGGGGTAGCCCGAGCCAACACCGGGGAGCTGTTTTTT. Its protein is CASSLAGVARANTGELFF.

The chain links TRBV29-1 to TRBJ2-5; TRBD1 agrees at 9 bases. In germline, CDR1 is SQVTM, CDR2 ANQGSEA. There are 12 residues in the CDR3. V shed 6 bases and J 5 bases; nucleotides not matched to a gene: 4. The CDR3 protein is CSVNRGLETQYF. The DNA of the CDR3 is TGCAGCGTCAACAGGGGGCTGGAGACCCAGTACTTC.

The chain links TRBV5-1 to TRBJ2-1, with TRBD2 matching 11 bases. Germline trimming cut 4 bases from V and 7 bases from J; bases unmatched to any gene: 7. The germline V gene has CDR1 SGHRS and CDR2 YFSETQ. The CDR3 has 15 residues. In DNA, the CDR3 is TGCGCCAGCAGCACACTAGCGGGGGTCCAGAATGAGCAGTTCTTC. As protein: CASSTLAGVQNEQFF.

J is TRBJ1-3 and V is TRBV27; D not certain. V lost 6 bases and J lost 9, with 6 bases in between. The CDR3 length is 10 residues. Per germline, CDR1 MNHEY and CDR2 SMNVEV (reference sequence). CDR3 bases: TGTGCCAGCAGAGCTCGCACCATATATTTT. This translates into CASRARTIYF.

The chain uses TRBV2 and TRBJ1-6; the match to TRBD1 covers 8 bases. CDR3 size: 15 residues. Per the germline V gene, CDR1 is SNHLY and CDR2 is FYNNEI. J was trimmed by 4 bases and V by 5 bases; bases with no gene match: 4. For the CDR3, the DNA is TGTGCCAGCAGTCTTCAGGGGGCGTATAATTCACCCCTCCACTTT. It yields the protein CASSLQGAYNSPLHF.

The rearrangement uses TRBV30 and TRBJ1-1; a possible D gene is TRBD1 (5 bases). This CDR3 has 13 amino acids. Trimming pared 5 bases from V and 7 bases from J, leaving 17 bases between. Germline V gene data show CDR1 as GTSNPN and CDR2 as SVGIG (reference sequence). The CDR3 DNA reads TGTGCCTGGTCCCGTAACCCGGGACTTGAAGCTTTCTTT. Protein sequence: CAWSRNPGLEAFF.

This chain connects TRBV19 to TRBJ1-3; unclear D gene. Germline lookup yields CDR1 LNHDA and CDR2 SQIVND (reference sequence). CDR3 size: 16 residues. V was shortened by 4 bases and J by 2 bases, with 15 bases between the two germline ends. The CDR3 nucleotides are TGTGCCAGTAGTACCGACGCTCGAGGGCCTGGAAACACCATATATTTT. Its translation: CASSTDARGPGNTIYF.

The rearrangement joins TRBV30 to TRBJ2-2; D may be TRBD1 (5 bases). Per germline, CDR1 GTSNPN and CDR2 SVGIG (reference sequence). V shed 3 bases and J shed 0 bases, with 8 bases lying between them. CDR3 length: 14 residues. This CDR3 is CAWRARANTGELFF. The CDR3 DNA sequence: TGTGCCTGGAGGGCCAGGGCGAACACCGGGGAGCTGTTTTTT. Together with reference TRBV30 and TRBJ2-2, the CDR3 gives the full variable domain: SQTIHQWPATLVQPVGSPLSLECTVEGTSNPNLYWYRQAAGRGLQLLFYSVGIGQISSEVPQNLSASRPQDRQFILSSKKLLLSDSGFYLCAWRARANTGELFFGEGSRLTVL.

The J gene is TRBJ1-3, the V gene TRBV25-1; TRBD1 is a possible D gene (5 bases). The V gene's germline CDR1 is MGHDK and CDR2 SYGVNS. V shed 6 bases and J shed 2 bases, with 14 bases lying between them. This CDR3 contains 15 residues. As DNA, the CDR3 is TGTGCCAGCAGCCACGAGGGGTTTGCTGGAAACACCATATATTTT. Amino acids: CASSHEGFAGNTIYF.

V and J are TRBV29-1 and TRBJ1-5; 7 bases are shared with TRBD1. After removal of 5 bases from V and 7 bases from J, the junction contained 8 bases not matched to a gene. Per germline, CDR1 SQVTM and CDR2 ANQGSEA. This CDR3 has 13 residues. This chain's CDR3 is CSVSDREGQPQHF. CDR3 in DNA: TGCAGCGTTTCCGACAGGGAAGGGCAGCCCCAGCATTTT.

The chain joins TRBV5-1 to TRBJ2-5; 10 bases are a match to TRBD2. In germline, CDR1 is SGHRS, CDR2 YFSETQ. With V trimmed by 2 bases and J by 3 bases, 4 bases remained unmatched. This CDR3 is 15 amino acids long. CDR3 sequence: CASSFLAGVEETQYF. In nucleotides, the CDR3 is TGCGCCAGCAGCTTTCTAGCGGGAGTTGAAGAGACCCAGTACTTC.

Details on this clone: This sample includes further DNA sequences coding for the same CDR3. The chain carries TRBV2 and TRBJ2-7; a possible D gene is TRBD2 (5 bases). V was cut by 4 bases and J by 6 bases, with 7 bases left in between. Germline CDR1 and CDR2: SNHLY and FYNNEI. CDR3 size: 11 residues. The CDR3 nucleotides read TGTGCCAGCAGTGTCCGGGGCGAGCAGTACTTC. Translated, it gives CASSVRGEQYF.

Turning to this clone: A junction end diverges from the germline sequence, so it may reflect a read error. The genes are TRBV7-7 and TRBJ2-3, with D perhaps TRBD1 (5 bases). The CDR3 has 13 amino acids. The germline CDR1 and CDR2 sequences are SSHAT and FNYEAQ (reference sequence). The CDR3 region is CASRAASTDTQYF. DNA of the CDR3: TGTGCTAGCAGGGCAGCTAGCACAGATACGCAGTATTTT.

The rearrangement joins TRBV5-1 to TRBJ2-7; TRBD1 might be the D (5 bases). From germline, CDR1 is SGHRS and CDR2 YFSETQ. The CDR3 is 15 amino acids. The V and J ends lost 5 bases and 6 bases respectively, with 21 bases between them. The CDR3 is CASSITQDPAVEQYF. CDR3 nucleotides: TGCGCCAGCAGTATAACACAGGACCCCGCAGTCGAGCAGTACTTC. Variable domain in full (rest from reference TRBV5-1 and TRBJ2-7): KAGVTQTPRYLIKTRGQQVTLSCSPISGHRSVSWYQQTPGQGLQFLFEYFSETQRNKGNFPGRFSGRQFSNSRSEMNVSTLELGDSALYLCASSITQDPAVEQYFGPGTRLTVT.

The chain joins TRBV19 to TRBJ2-7; TRBD2 matches at 7 bases. The junction had 9 bases not matched to a gene; V was cut back by 3 bases and J by 1 base. Germline V CDR1 and CDR2: LNHDA, SQIVND (reference sequence). The length of the CDR3 is 16 residues. In DNA, the CDR3 is TGTGCCAGTAGTATGATTGGGGCTAGCGGTTCCTACGAGCAGTACTTC. Its protein product is CASSMIGASGSYEQYF.

The chain is built from TRBV19 and TRBJ2-1; D tentatively reads TRBD1 or TRBD2 (5 bases each). V was shortened by 5 bases and J by 10 bases, with 15 bases between the two germline ends. There are 13 residues in the CDR3. From germline, CDR1 is LNHDA and CDR2 SQIVND (reference sequence). The CDR3: CASSGTGLLEQFF. The CDR3 DNA is TGTGCCAGTAGTGGGACGGGGCTGTTGGAGCAGTTCTTC.

Details on this clone: Other nucleotide sequences in the sample specify the same CDR3. The J gene is TRBJ2-7, the V gene TRBV18, with TRBD2 as a possible D gene (6 bases). The CDR3 loop spans 14 amino acids. Germline V CDR1 and CDR2: KGHSH, LQKENI. Trimming took off 3 bases at V and 2 bases at J, with 11 bases between the two ends. The CDR3 here is CASSPAGRTYEQYF. CDR3 nucleotides: TGTGCCAGCTCACCTGCGGGGCGAACCTACGAGCAGTACTTC.

This clone has only one observation. This chain connects TRBV18 to TRBJ2-5; 7 bases fit TRBD1. The CDR3 extends over 14 amino acids. From germline, CDR1 is KGHSH and CDR2 LQKENI. J was trimmed by 3 bases and V by 3 bases; bases with no gene match: 4. CDR3 sequence reads: CASSPGQQEETQYF. The CDR3 DNA sequence: TGTGCCAGCTCACCGGGACAGCAAGAAGAGACCCAGTACTTC.

V and J are TRBV7-2 and TRBJ2-2; tentative D call: TRBD2 (6 bases). Trimming removed 0 bases at V and 6 bases at J, with 8 bases between. CDR1 is SGHTA and CDR2 is FQGNSA in the germline V gene. This CDR3 spans 14 amino acids. The CDR3 sequence is CASSLAGLSGELFF. Here the CDR3 DNA reads TGTGCCAGCAGCTTAGCGGGACTTTCCGGGGAGCTGTTTTTT.

CDR3 bases: TGCGCCGGGGAACAGGGAGGGATTAGTGAAAAACTGTTTTTT. This gives the protein CAGEQGGISEKLFF. This chain links TRBV4-3 with TRBJ1-4, with D possibly matching TRBD1 (6 bases). Germline CDR1 LGHNA, CDR2 YSLEER. With 11 bases removed from V and 7 bases from J, the gap between germline ends came to 20 bases. The CDR3 is 14 residues long.

The V gene is TRBV5-1, the J gene TRBJ2-5; D remains unclear. This CDR3 is 16 amino acids long. V lost 1 base and J lost 2, with 15 bases in between. In germline, CDR1 is SGHRS, CDR2 YFSETQ. CDR3 coding DNA: TGCGCCAGCAGCTTGAATTCGCTGTACGGGCAAGAGACCCAGTACTTC. It encodes CASSLNSLYGQETQYF.

The CDR3: CASSGNGRGDDTGELFF. The CDR3 region has the DNA TGTGCCAGCAGCGGGAATGGCCGGGGGGACGACACCGGGGAGCTGTTTTTT. V and J are TRBV4-2 and TRBJ2-2; TRBD2 aligns across 7 bases. J gave up 3 bases and V 5 bases, and 12 bases lay outside the gene matches. Germline V gene lookup returns CDR1 LGHNA and CDR2 YNFKEQ. This CDR3 comprises 17 residues.

CDR3 amino acids: CASTRRATNEKLFF. The CDR3 DNA sequence: TGTGCCAGCACTCGGAGGGCAACTAATGAAAAACTGTTTTTT. The chain employs TRBV2 and TRBJ1-4, with D uncertain. The germline V gene has CDR1 SNHLY and CDR2 FYNNEI. V was cut by 7 bases and J by 0 bases, with 9 bases left in between. This CDR3 contains 14 residues.